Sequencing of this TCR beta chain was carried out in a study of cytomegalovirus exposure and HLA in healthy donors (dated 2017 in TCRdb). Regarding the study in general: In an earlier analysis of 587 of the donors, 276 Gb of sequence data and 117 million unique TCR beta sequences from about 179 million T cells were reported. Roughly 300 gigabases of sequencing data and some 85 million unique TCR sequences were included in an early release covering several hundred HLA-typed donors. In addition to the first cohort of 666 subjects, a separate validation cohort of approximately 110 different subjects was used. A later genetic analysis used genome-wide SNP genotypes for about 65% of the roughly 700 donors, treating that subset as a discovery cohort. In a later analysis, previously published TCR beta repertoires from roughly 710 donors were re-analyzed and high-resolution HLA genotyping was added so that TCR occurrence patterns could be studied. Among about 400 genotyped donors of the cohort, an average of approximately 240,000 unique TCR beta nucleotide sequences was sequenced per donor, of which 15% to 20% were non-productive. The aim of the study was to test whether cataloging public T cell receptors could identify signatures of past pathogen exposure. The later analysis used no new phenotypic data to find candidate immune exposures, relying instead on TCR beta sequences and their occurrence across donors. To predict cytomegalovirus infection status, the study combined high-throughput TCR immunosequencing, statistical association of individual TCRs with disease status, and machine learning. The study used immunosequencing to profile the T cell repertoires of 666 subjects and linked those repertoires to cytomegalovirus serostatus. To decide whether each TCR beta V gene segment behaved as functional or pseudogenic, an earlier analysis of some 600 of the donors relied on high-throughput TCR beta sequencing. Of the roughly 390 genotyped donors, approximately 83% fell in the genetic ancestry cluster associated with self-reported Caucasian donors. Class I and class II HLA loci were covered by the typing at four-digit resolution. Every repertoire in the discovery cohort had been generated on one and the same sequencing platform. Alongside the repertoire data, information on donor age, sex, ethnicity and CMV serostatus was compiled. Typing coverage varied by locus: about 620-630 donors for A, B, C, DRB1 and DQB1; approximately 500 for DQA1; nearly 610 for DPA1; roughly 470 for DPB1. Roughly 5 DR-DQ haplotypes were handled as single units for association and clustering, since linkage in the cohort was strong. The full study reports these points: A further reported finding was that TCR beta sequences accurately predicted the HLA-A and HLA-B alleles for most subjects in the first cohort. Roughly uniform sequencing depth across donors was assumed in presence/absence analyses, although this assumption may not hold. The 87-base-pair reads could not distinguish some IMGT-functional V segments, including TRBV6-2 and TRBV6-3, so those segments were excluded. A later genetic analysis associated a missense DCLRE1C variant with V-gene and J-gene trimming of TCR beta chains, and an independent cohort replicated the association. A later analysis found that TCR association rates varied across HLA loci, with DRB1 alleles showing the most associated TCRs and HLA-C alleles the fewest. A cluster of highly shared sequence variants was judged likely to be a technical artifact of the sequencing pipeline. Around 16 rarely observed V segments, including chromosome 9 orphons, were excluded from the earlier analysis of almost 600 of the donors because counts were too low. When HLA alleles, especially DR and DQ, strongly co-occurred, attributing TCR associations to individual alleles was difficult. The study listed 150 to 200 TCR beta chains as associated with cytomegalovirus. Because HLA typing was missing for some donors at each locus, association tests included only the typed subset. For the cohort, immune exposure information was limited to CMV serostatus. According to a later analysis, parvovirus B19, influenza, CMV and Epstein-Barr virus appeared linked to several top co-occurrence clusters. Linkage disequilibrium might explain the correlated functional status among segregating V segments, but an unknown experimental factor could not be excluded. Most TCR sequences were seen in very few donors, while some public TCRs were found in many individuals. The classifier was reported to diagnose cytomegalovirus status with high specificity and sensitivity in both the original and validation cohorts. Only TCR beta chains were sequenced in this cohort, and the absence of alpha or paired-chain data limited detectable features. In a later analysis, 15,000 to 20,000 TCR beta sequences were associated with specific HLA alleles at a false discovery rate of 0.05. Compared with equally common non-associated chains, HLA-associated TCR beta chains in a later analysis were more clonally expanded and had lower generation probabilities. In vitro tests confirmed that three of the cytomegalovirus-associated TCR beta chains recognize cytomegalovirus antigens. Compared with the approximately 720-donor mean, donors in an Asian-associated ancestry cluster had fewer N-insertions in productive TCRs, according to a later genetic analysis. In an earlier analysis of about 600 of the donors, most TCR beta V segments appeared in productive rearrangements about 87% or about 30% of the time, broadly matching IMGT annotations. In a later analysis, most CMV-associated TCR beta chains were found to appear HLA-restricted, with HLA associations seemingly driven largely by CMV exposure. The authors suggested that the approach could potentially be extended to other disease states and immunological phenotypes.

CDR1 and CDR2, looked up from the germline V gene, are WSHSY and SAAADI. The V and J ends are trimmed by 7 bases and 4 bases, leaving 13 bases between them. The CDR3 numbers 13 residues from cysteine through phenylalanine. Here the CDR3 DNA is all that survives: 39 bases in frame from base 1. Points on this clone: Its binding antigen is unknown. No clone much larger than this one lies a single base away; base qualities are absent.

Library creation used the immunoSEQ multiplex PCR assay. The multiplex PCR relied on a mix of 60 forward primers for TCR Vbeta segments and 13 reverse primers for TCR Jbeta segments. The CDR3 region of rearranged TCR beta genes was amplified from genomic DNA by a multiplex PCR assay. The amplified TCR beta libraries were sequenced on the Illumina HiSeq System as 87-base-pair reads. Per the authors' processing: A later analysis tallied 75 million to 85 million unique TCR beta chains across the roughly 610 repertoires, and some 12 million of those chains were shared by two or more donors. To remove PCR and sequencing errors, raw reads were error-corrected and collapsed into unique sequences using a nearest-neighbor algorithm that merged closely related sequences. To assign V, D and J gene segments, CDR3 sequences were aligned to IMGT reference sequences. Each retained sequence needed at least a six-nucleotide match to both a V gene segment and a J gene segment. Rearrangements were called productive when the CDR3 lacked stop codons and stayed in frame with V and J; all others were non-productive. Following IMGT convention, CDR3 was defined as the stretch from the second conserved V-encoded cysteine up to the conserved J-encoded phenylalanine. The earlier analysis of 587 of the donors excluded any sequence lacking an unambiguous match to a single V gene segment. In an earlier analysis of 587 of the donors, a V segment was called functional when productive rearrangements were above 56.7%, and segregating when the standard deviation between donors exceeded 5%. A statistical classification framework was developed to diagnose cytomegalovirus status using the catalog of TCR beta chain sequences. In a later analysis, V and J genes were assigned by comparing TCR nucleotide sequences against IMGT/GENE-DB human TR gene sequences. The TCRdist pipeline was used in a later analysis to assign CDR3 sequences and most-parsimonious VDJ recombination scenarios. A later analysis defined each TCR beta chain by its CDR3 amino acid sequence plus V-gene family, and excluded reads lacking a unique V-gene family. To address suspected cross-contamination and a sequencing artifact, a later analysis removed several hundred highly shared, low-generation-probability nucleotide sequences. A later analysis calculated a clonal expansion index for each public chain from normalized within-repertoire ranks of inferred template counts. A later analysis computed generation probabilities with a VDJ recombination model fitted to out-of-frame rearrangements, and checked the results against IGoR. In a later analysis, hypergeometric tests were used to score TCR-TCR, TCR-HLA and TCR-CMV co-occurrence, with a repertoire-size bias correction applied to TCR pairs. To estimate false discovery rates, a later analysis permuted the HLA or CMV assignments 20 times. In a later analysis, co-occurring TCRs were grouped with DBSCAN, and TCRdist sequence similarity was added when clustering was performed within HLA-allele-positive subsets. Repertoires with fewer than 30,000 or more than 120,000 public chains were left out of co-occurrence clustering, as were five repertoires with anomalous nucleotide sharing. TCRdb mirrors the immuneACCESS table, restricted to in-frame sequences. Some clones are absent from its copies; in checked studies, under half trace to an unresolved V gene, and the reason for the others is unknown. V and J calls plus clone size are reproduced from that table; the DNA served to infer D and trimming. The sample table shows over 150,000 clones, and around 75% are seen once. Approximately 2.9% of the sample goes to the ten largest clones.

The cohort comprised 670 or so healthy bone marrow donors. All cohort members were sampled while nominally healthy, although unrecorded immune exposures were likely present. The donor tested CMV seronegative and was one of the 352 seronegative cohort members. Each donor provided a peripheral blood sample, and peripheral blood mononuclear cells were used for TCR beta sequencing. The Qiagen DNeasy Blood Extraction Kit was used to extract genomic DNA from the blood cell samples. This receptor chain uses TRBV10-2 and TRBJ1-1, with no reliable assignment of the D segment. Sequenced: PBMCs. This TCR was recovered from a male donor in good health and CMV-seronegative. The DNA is TGCGCCAGCACCCGGGGATCACGCACTGAAGCTTTCTTT. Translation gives CASTRGSRTEAFF.